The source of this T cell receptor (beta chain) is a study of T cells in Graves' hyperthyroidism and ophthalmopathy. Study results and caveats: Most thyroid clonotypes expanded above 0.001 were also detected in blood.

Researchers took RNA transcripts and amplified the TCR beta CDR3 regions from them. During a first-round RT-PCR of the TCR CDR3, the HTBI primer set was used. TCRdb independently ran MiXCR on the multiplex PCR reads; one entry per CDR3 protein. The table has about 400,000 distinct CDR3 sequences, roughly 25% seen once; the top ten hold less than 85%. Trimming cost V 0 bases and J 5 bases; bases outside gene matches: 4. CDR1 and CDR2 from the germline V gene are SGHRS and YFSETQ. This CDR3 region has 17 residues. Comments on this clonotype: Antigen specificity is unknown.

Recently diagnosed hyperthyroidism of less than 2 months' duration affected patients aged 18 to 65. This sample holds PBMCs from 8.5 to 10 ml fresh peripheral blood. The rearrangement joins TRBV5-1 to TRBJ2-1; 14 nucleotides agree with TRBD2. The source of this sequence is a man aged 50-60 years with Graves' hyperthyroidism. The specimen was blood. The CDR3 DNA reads TGCGCCAGCAGCTTGGAGACTAGCGGGAGGGCCAACAATGAGCAGTTCTTC. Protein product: CASSLETSGRANNEQFF.